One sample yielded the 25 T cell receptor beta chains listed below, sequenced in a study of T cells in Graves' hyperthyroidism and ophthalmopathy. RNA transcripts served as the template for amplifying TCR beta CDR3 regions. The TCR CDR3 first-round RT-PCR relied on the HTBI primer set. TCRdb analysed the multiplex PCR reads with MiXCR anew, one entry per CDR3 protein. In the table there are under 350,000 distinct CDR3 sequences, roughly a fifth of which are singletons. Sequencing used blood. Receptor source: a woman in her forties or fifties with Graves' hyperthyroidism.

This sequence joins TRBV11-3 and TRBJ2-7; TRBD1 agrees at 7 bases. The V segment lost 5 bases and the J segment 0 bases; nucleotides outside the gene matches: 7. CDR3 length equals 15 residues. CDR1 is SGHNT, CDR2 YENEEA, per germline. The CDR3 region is CASSETGAVSYEQYF. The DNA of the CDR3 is TGTGCCAGCAGCGAAACAGGGGCGGTCTCCTACGAGCAGTACTTC.

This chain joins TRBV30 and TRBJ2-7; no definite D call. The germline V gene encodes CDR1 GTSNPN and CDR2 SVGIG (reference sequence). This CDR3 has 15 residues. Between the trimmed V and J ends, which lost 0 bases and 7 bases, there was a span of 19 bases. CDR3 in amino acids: CAWSVGIRRAPEQYF. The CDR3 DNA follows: TGTGCCTGGAGTGTAGGAATTCGCCGTGCCCCAGAGCAGTACTTC. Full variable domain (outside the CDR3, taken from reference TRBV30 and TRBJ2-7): SQTIHQWPATLVQPVGSPLSLECTVEGTSNPNLYWYRQAAGRGLQLLFYSVGIGQISSEVPQNLSASRPQDRQFILSSKKLLLSDSGFYLCAWSVGIRRAPEQYFGPGTRLTVT.

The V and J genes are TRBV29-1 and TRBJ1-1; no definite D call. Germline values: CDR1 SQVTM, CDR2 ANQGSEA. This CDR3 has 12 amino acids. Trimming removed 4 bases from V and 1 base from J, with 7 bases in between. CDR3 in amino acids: CSVALWNTEAFF. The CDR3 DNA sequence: TGCAGCGTTGCACTTTGGAACACTGAAGCTTTCTTT.

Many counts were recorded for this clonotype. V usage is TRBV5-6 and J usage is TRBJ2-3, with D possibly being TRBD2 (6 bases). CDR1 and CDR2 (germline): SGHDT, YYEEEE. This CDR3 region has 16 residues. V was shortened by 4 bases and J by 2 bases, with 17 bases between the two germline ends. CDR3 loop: CASSRRGAGTTDTQYF. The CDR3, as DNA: TGTGCCAGCAGCCGCCGGGGAGCGGGCACCACAGATACGCAGTATTTT.

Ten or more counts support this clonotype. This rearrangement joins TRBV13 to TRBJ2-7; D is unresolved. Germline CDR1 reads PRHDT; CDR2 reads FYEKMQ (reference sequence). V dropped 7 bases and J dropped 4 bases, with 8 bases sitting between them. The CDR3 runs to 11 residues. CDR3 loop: CASTLGYEQYF. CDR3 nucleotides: TGTGCCAGCACCCTGGGATACGAGCAGTACTTC.

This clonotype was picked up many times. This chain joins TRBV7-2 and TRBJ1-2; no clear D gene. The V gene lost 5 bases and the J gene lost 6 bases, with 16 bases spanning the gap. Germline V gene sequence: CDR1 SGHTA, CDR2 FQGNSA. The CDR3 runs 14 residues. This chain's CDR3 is CASSQDAGIHGYTF. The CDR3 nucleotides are TGTGCCAGCAGCCAAGATGCGGGGATCCATGGCTACACCTTC. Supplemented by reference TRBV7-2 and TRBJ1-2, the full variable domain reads GAGVSQSPSNKVTEKGKDVELRCDPISGHTALYWYRQSLGQGLEFLIYFQGNSAPDKSGLPSDRFSAERTGGSVSTLTIQRTQQEDSAVYLCASSQDAGIHGYTFGSGTRLTVV.

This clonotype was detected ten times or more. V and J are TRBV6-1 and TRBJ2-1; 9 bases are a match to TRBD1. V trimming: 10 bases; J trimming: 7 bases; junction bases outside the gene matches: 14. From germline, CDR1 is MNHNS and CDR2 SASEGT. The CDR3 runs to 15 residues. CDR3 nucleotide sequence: TGTGCCACCTGTCCCGACAGGGGGTGGGAGAATGAGCAGTTCTTC. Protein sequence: CATCPDRGWENEQFF.

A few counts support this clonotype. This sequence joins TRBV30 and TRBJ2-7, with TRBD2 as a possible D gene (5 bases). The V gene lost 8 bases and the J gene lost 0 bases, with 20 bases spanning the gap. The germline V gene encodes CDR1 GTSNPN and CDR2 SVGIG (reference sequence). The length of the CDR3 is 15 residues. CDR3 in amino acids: CAGSFLRLFSYEQYF. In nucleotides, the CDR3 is TGTGCCGGGTCGTTCCTTCGACTATTCTCCTACGAGCAGTACTTC.

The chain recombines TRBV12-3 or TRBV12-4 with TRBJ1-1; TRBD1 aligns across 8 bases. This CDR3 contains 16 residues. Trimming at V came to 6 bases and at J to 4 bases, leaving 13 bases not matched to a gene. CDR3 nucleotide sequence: TGTGCCAGCAGAGGACAGGGTGCTAGAGGGACCACTGAAGCTTTCTTT. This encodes CASRGQGARGTTEAFF.

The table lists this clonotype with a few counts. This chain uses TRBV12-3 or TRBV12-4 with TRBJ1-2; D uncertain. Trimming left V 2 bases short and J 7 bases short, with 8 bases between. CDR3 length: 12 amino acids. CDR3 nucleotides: TGTGCCAGCAGTTTAAAGGGTTTTGGCTACACCTTC. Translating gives CASSLKGFGYTF.

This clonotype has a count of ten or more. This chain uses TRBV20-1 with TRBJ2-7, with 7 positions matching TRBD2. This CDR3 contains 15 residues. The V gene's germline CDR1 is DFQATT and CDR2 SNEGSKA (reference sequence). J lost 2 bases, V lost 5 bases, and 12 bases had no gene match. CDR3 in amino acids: CSAHNPWGGAYEQYF. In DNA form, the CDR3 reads TGCAGTGCTCATAACCCTTGGGGGGGGGCCTACGAGCAGTACTTC.

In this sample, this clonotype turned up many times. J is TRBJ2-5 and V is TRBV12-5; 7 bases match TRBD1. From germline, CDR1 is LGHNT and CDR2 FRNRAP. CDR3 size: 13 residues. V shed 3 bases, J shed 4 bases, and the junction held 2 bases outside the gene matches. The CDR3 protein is CASGLTGAETQYF. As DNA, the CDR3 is TGTGCTAGTGGTTTAACAGGGGCAGAGACCCAGTACTTC.

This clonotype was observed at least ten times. The CDR3 loop is CAWSYTGEREQYF. CDR3 coding DNA: TGTGCCTGGAGTTACACGGGAGAGCGCGAGCAGTACTTC. J is TRBJ2-7 and V is TRBV30; possibly TRBD2 for D (6 bases). Looked up from germline, CDR1 is GTSNPN and CDR2 is SVGIG (reference sequence). V was pared by 2 bases and J by 6 bases, with 14 bases between. The CDR3 is 13 residues long.

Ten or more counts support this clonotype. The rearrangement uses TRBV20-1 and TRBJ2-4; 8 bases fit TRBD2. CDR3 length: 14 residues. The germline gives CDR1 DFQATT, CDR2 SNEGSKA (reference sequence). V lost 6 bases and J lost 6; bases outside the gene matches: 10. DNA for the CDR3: TGCAGTGCCGGACTAGCCCTCGGGAGAAACATTCAGTACTTC. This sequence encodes CSAGLALGRNIQYF.

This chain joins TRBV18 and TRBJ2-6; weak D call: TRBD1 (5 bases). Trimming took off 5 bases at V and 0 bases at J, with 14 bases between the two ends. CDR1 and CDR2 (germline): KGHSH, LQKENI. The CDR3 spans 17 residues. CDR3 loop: CASSSRVPSSGANVLTF. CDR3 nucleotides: TGTGCCAGCTCATCCAGGGTTCCAAGCTCTGGGGCCAACGTCCTGACTTTC.

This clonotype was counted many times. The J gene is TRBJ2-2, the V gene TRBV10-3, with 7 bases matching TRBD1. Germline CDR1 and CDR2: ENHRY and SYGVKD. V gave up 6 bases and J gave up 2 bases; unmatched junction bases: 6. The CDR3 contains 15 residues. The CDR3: CAIRRGGANTGELFF. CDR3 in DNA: TGTGCCATCAGGAGAGGGGGCGCAAACACCGGGGAGCTGTTTTTT.

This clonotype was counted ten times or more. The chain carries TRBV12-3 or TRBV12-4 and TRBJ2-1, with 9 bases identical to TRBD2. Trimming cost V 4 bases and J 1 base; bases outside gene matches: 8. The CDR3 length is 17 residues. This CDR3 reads CASSSYSGSKSYNEQFF. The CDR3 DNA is TGTGCCAGCAGTTCTTATAGCGGGAGTAAATCCTACAATGAGCAGTTCTTC.

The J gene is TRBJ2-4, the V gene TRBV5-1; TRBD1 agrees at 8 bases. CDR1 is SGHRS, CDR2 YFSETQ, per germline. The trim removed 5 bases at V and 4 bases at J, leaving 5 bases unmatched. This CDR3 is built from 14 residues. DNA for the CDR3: TGCGCCAGCAGTCCAGGGGGCCCTAAAAACATTCAGTACTTC. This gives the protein CASSPGGPKNIQYF. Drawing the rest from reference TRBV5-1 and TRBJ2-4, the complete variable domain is KAGVTQTPRYLIKTRGQQVTLSCSPISGHRSVSWYQQTPGQGLQFLFEYFSETQRNKGNFPGRFSGRQFSNSRSEMNVSTLELGDSALYLCASSPGGPKNIQYFGAGTRLSVL.

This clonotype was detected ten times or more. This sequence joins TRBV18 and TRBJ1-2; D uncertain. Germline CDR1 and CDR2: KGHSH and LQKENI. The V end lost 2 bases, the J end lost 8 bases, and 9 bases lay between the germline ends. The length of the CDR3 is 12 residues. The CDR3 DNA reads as TGTGCCAGCTCACCAGGGAACGGCGGCTACACCTTC. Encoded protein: CASSPGNGGYTF.

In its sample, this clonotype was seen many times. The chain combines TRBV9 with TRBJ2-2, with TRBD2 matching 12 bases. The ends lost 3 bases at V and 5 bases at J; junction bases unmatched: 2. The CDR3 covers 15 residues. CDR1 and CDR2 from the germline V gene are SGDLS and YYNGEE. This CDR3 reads CASSGGLAGTGELFF. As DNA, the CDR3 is TGTGCCAGCAGCGGTGGACTAGCGGGGACCGGGGAGCTGTTTTTT.

As DNA, the CDR3 is TGTGCCAGCAGCCGCCTGGCGGGGATGAACTACGAGCAGTACTTC. Protein: CASSRLAGMNYEQYF. The chain joins TRBV7-9 to TRBJ2-7; a weak D match, TRBD2 (6 bases). V was trimmed by 5 bases and J by 3 bases, leaving 17 bases between them. The CDR3 consists of 15 residues. Germline V lookup: CDR1 SEHNR, CDR2 FQNEAQ (reference sequence).

CDR3 sequence reads: CASSPRTDSPLHF. CDR3 DNA sequence: TGTGCCAGCAGCCCACGGACAGATTCACCCCTCCACTTT. The J gene is TRBJ1-6, the V gene TRBV7-9; perhaps TRBD1 as D (6 bases). This CDR3 spans 13 amino acids. Trimming removed 5 bases at V and 8 bases at J, with 10 bases between. Germline CDR1 is SEHNR and CDR2 is FQNEAQ (reference sequence).

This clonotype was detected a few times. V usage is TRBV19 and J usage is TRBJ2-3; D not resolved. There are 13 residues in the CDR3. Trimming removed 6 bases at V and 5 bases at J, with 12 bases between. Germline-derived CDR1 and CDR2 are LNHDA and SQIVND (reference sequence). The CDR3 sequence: CASSLTGLDTQYF. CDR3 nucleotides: TGTGCCAGTAGCCTCACTGGGTTAGATACGCAGTATTTT.

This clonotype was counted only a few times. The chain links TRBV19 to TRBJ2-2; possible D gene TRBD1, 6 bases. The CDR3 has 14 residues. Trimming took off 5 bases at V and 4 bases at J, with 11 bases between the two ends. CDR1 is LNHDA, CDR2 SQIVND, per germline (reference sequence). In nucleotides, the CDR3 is TGTGCCAGTAGTCTTCGGACAGTCACCGGGGAGCTGTTTTTT. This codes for CASSLRTVTGELFF.

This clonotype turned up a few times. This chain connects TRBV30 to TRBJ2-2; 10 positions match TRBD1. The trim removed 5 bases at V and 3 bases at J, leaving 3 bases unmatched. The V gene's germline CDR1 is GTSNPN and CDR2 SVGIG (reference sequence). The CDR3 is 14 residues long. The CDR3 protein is CAWGTGVYTGELFF. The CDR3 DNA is TGTGCCTGGGGGACAGGGGTCTACACCGGGGAGCTGTTTTTT.